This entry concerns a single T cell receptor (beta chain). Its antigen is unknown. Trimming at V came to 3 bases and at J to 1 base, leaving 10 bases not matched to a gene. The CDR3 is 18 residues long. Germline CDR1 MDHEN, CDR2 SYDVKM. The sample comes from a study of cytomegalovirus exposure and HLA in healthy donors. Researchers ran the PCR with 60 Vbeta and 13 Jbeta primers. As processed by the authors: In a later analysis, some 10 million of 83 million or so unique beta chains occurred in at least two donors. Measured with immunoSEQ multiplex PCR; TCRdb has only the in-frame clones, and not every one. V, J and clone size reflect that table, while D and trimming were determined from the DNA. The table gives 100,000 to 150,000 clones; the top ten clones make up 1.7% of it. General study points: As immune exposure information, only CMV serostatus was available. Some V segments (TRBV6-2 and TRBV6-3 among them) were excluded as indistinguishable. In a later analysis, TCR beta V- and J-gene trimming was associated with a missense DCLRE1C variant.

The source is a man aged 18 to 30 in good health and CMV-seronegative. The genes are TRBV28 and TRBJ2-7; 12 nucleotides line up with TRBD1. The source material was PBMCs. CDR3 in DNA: TGTGCCAGCAGTTTCCTGGGACAGGGGGCGTTTTCGTCCTACGAGCAGTACTTC. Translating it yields CASSFLGQGAFSSYEQYF.